The source of this T cell receptor (beta chain) is a study of identifying expanded T cells in peripheral blood. Study-wide results and caveats: Two-week clone count variance significantly increased as total template count grew. Technical replicates showed around 1.3 changed clones; about two weeks roughly 16; four weeks 19.

Libraries were prepared by immunoSEQ multiplex PCR; TCRdb keeps only in-frame clonotypes and omits some of them. The sample shows 60,000 to 70,000 clones, over 75% of them seen only once. CDR1 and CDR2 from the germline V gene are GTSNPN and SVGIG (reference sequence). The CDR3 sequence is 13 residues long. V lost 5 bases and J 0 bases, leaving 8 bases between the germline ends. Regarding this clone: What it recognizes is unknown.

Collection occurred without any documented infections or immune events in donors. J is TRBJ1-3 and V is TRBV30; D remains unclear. The source of this sequence is a person aged 18-70 years in good health. The sample comprised blood. The CDR3 DNA follows: TGTGCCTGGGGTCTCGGCTCTGGAAACACCATATATTTT. This codes for CAWGLGSGNTIYF. The whole variable domain, filled in from reference TRBV30 and TRBJ1-3, reads SQTIHQWPATLVQPVGSPLSLECTVEGTSNPNLYWYRQAAGRGLQLLFYSVGIGQISSEVPQNLSASRPQDRQFILSSKKLLLSDSGFYLCAWGLGSGNTIYFGEGSWLTVV.